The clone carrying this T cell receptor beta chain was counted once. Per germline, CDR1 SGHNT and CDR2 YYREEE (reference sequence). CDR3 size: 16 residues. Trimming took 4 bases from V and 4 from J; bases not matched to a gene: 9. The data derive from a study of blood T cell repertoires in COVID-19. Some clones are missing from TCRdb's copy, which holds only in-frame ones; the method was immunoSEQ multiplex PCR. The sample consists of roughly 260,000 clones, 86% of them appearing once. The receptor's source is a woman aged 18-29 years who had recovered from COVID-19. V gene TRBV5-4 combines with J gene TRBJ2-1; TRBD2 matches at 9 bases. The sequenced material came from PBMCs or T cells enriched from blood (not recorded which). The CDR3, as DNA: TGTGCCAGCAGCCGCTATAGCGGGGGACGATACAATGAGCAGTTCTTC. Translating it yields CASSRYSGGRYNEQFF. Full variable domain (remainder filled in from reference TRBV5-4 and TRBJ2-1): ETGVTQSPTHLIKTRGQQVTLRCSSQSGHNTVSWYQQALGQGPQFIFQYYREEENGRGNFPPRFSGLQFPNYSSELNVNALELDDSALYLCASSRYSGGRYNEQFFGPGTRLTVL.